The sample holds many counts of the clone carrying this T cell receptor (beta chain). Its antigen remains unknown. This sample's TCRbeta library carried unique molecular identifier barcodes. TCRdb redid the calling of the PCR reads with MiXCR, one entry per CDR3 protein. The sample lists 500,000 to 750,000 distinct CDR3 sequences; 13% were seen once. The data are from a study of T-cell reconstitution after alpha-beta-depleted transplantation in children. Notes on the study in general: Newly made T cells mostly supplied T-cell counts and diversity one year after transplant. The high TCRbeta diversity at day 60 in some patients came from surviving recipient T cells and thymic progenitors. Where alpha-beta T cells came from about two months after transplant was reportedly several hundred expanded graft clones.

The clonotype was recovered from a male patient under 18 who had a stem cell transplant for acute myeloid leukemia, so the T cells may come from the graft donor. Sequencing was performed on PBMCs, mostly from graft donor cells, taken 360 days after TCRalphabeta/CD19-depleted stem cell transplant.

The CDR3 sequence is CSVVWVYEQYF. CDR3 nucleotides: TGCAGCGTTGTCTGGGTCTACGAGCAGTACTTC. The chain has TRBV29-1 and TRBJ2-7; D unclear. This CDR3 spans 11 amino acids. The germline gives CDR1 SQVTM, CDR2 ANQGSEA. Trimming cost V 4 bases and J 3 bases, with 7 bases left between them.